There are many counts of the clone carrying this T cell receptor (beta chain). Losses at the gene ends were 6 bases for V and 6 bases for J; bases not matched to a gene: 5. Germline V lookup: CDR1 ENHRY, CDR2 SYGVKD. This CDR3 is built from 13 residues. These data belong to a study of T cells in Graves' hyperthyroidism and ophthalmopathy. From RNA transcripts, TCR beta CDR3 regions were amplified. The TCR CDR3 was amplified in a first-round RT-PCR using the HTBI primer set. TCRdb recomputed calls from the multiplex PCR reads with MiXCR, one row per CDR3 protein. The sample includes hundreds of thousands of distinct CDR3 sequences, roughly 15% of them seen just once. Ophthalmopathy patients had moderate-to-severe active disease, CAS ≥3, NOSPECS ≥4, and disease duration under 3 months.

The specimen sequenced was blood. The rearrangement links TRBV10-3 to TRBJ1-1; TRBD1 matches at 9 bases. The origin of this receptor is a woman aged 50 to 65 with Graves' ophthalmopathy. CDR3 sequence (DNA): TGTGCCATCAGGAAGGGACAGGGTGCTGAAGCTTTCTTT. Translating gives CAIRKGQGAEAFF.